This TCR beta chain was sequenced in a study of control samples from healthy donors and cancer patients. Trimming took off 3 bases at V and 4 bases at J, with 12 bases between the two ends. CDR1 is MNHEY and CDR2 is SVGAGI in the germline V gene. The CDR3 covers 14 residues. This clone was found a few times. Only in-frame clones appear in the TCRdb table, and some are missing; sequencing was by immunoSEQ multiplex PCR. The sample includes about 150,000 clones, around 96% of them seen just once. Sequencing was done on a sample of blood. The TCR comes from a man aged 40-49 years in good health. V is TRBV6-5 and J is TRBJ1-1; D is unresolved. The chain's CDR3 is CASSYGQATTEAFF. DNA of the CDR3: TGTGCCAGCAGTTATGGGCAGGCTACCACTGAAGCTTTCTTT.